Listed below are T cell receptor beta chains from one sample, sequenced in a study of vaccination effects on CD4 cells after COVID-19. The data were produced by immunoSEQ multiplex PCR, yet TCRdb's version contains in-frame clones alone and is incomplete. This repertoire shows some 69,000 clones, about four fifths found once; its top ten account for around 2.9%. These receptors' targets are unknown. The sequences come from CD4+ T cells from PBMCs cultured with HCoV-NL63 spike peptides, collected before COVID-19 vaccination. These receptors all stem from a human donor who received a COVID-19 vaccine. Each CDR3 is given with its conserved first and last residue. The D gene is left open where the match is weak. Only some rows state a clone size, as once, few, many or a class for expanded clones.

CASSPDLMRQETQYF	TGTGCCAGCAGTCCCGACCTGATGCGACAAGAGACCCAGTACTTC	.	.	TRBV27	TRBJ2-5
CASSVNRVYEETQYF	TGTGCCAGCAGTGTTAACCGGGTGTATGAAGAGACCCAGTACTTC	.	.	TRBV2	TRBJ2-5
CSVPESTDTQYF	TGCAGCGTTCCGGAGAGCACAGATACGCAGTATTTT	.	.	TRBV29-1	TRBJ2-3
CASSLVPRISEQFF	TGTGCCAGCAGCTTAGTCCCAAGGATCAGCGAGCAGTTCTTC	.	.	TRBV7-6	TRBJ2-1
CASSFNPRGALAKNIQYF	TGTGCCAGCAGCTTCAACCCCAGGGGGGCCTTAGCCAAAAACATTCAGTACTTC	.	.	TRBV11-3	TRBJ2-4
CATTPAGGREPQHF	TGTGCCACCACCCCGGCAGGGGGCAGGGAGCCCCAGCATTTT	TRBD1	.	TRBV24-1	TRBJ1-5
CASSERTGELGTQYF	TGTGCCAGCAGTGAAAGAACAGGGGAGTTGGGGACCCAGTACTTC	TRBD1	.	TRBV2	TRBJ2-5
CASRTTGNTEAFF	TGTGCCAGTAGGACGACAGGGAACACTGAAGCTTTCTTT	.	.	TRBV4-2	TRBJ1-1
CASSLIPKGSSGNTIYF	TGTGCCAGCAGCTTAATACCGAAGGGCAGCTCTGGAAACACCATATATTTT	.	.	TRBV7-8	TRBJ1-3
CASSPQGVWTEAFF	TGTGCCAGCTCACCACAGGGGGTGTGGACTGAAGCTTTCTTT	.	few	TRBV18	TRBJ1-1
CASSHVVGGVISGANVLTF	TGTGCCAGCAGCCATGTTGTCGGGGGAGTTATCTCTGGGGCCAACGTCCTGACTTTC	.	.	TRBV3-1/TRBV3-2	TRBJ2-6
CASSRQQGAGTEAFF	TGTGCCAGCAGCAGGCAACAGGGGGCCGGGACTGAAGCTTTCTTT	TRBD1	.	TRBV7-8	TRBJ1-1
CASSHPGRGVPEAFF	TGCGCCAGCAGCCACCCGGGGCGGGGGGTCCCTGAAGCTTTCTTT	.	.	TRBV4-1	TRBJ1-1
CASSLAGSNQPQHF	TGTGCCAGCAGCCTAGCGGGTAGCAATCAGCCCCAGCATTTT	.	.	TRBV7-9	TRBJ1-5
CATMMGPQETQYF	TGTGCCACCATGATGGGACCCCAAGAGACCCAGTACTTC	.	.	TRBV15	TRBJ2-5
CASSRNRVIGSTDTQYF	TGTGCCAGCAGCCGGAATAGGGTCATCGGTAGCACAGATACGCAGTATTTT	.	.	TRBV3-1/TRBV3-2	TRBJ2-3
CASSTSDRINEKLFF	TGTGCCAGCAGCACCTCCGACAGGATTAATGAAAAACTGTTTTTT	.	few	TRBV14	TRBJ1-4
CASSSQGTGGANTQYF	TGTGCCAGCAGCTCGCAAGGGACAGGGGGCGCGAATACGCAGTATTTT	TRBD1	once	TRBV7-2	TRBJ2-3
CASSVLTGTTGELFF	TGTGCCAGCAGCGTACTCACAGGGACCACCGGGGAGCTGTTTTTT	.	.	TRBV9	TRBJ2-2
CAISENRGEGDGYTF	TGTGCCATCAGTGAGAACAGGGGCGAAGGAGATGGCTACACCTTC	TRBD1	once	TRBV10-3	TRBJ1-2
CASSLVMGSDTQYF	TGTGCCAGCAGCTTAGTAATGGGGTCAGATACGCAGTATTTT	.	.	TRBV7-8	TRBJ2-3
CASSTSWADTQYF	TGTGCCAGCAGCACTTCTTGGGCAGATACGCAGTATTTT	.	.	TRBV7-3	TRBJ2-3
CASSQAVPDTQYF	TGCGCCAGCAGCCAAGCAGTCCCAGATACGCAGTATTTT	.	.	TRBV4-1	TRBJ2-3
CATTYSNQPQHF	TGTGCCACGACTTATAGCAATCAGCCCCAGCATTTT	.	few	TRBV28	TRBJ1-5
CASSSQGYISGNTIYF	TGTGCCAGCAGCTCGCAGGGTTATATATCTGGAAACACCATATATTTT	.	.	TRBV7-8	TRBJ1-3
CASSRDRGNNQPQHF	TGTGCCAGCAGTAGAGACAGGGGGAACAATCAGCCCCAGCATTTT	TRBD1	.	TRBV6-5	TRBJ1-5
CSVEGRWRENYGYTF	TGCAGCGTTGAAGGACGTTGGAGGGAAAACTATGGCTACACCTTC	.	.	TRBV29-1	TRBJ1-2
CASSLPGGDGYTF	TGCGCCAGCAGCTTGCCGGGGGGGGATGGCTACACCTTC	.	.	TRBV5-1	TRBJ1-2
CASSLAATGGSGELFF	TGTGCCAGCAGCTTGGCGGCGACAGGGGGGTCCGGGGAGCTGTTTTTT	TRBD1	.	TRBV5-5	TRBJ2-2
CATSDTLRGGPYNEQFF	TGTGCCACCAGTGATACCTTGAGGGGGGGACCTTACAATGAGCAGTTCTTC	.	once	TRBV24-1	TRBJ2-1
CASSQSRYDLAKNIQYF	TGCGCCAGCAGTCAATCGCGGTATGACCTAGCCAAAAACATTCAGTACTTC	.	.	TRBV23-1	TRBJ2-4
CASRRLVNQPQHF	TGTGCCAGCAGGCGACTAGTCAATCAGCCCCAGCATTTT	.	.	TRBV6-5	TRBJ1-5
CSASEPSGGKYGEQFF	TGCAGTGCTAGTGAACCTAGCGGGGGGAAATACGGTGAGCAGTTCTTC	TRBD2	.	TRBV20-1	TRBJ2-1
CASSRQETQYF	TGTGCCAGCTCACGCCAAGAGACCCAGTACTTC	.	.	TRBV18	TRBJ2-5
CASSLGVIATNEKLFF	TGTGCCAGCAGCCTCGGTGTAATCGCAACTAATGAAAAACTGTTTTTT	.	.	TRBV3-1/TRBV3-2	TRBJ1-4
CASSLGGLWALSTEAFF	TGTGCCAGCAGCTTAGGTGGGTTGTGGGCCCTGAGCACTGAAGCTTTCTTT	.	.	TRBV7-9	TRBJ1-1